This entry lists 17 T cell receptor beta chains sequenced from one sample in a study of a mutant IDH1 vaccine in newly diagnosed glioma. The table came from immunoSEQ multiplex PCR; TCRdb's copy has only in-frame clones and leaves some out. The table lists about 75,000 clones, 91% of them singletons, with approximately 0.6% in the top ten. Which antigens these TCRs recognize remains unknown. This sample's time point: week 5, during vaccination. All doses held 300 ug of mutant IDH1 20-mer peptide, with topical imiquimod. The sample in question was PBMCs, obtained from a glioma patient whose treatment included an IDH1 peptide vaccine. All receptors derive from a woman in her fifties or sixties with glioma.

The V and J genes are TRBV30 and TRBJ2-1, with D maybe TRBD1 (6 bases). In germline, CDR1 is GTSNPN, CDR2 SVGIG (reference sequence). Trimming left V 3 bases short and J 0 bases short, with 12 bases between. The CDR3 is 15 residues long. The CDR3 sequence: CAWSRGRGSYNEQFF. DNA of the CDR3: TGTGCCTGGAGCAGGGGCCGGGGCTCCTACAATGAGCAGTTCTTC.

This clone has a handful of counts. The chain links TRBV11-2 to TRBJ1-2; D is perhaps TRBD1 (5 bases). The CDR3 spans 14 residues. Deletions cut 4 bases from V and 2 bases from J, with 11 bases between. Germline V gene sequence: CDR1 SGHAT, CDR2 FQNNGV. The CDR3: CASSSTDRNYGYTF. CDR3 coding DNA: TGTGCCAGCAGCTCGACCGACAGAAACTATGGCTACACCTTC.

This rearrangement joins TRBV27 to TRBJ1-1; TRBD1 matches at 12 bases. Germline V lookup: CDR1 MNHEY, CDR2 SMNVEV (reference sequence). Trimming cost V 7 bases and J 11 bases; bases outside gene matches: 8. CDR3 length equals 13 residues. The CDR3 protein is CASKGQGAIAAFF. DNA of the CDR3: TGTGCCAGCAAGGGACAGGGGGCGATTGCGGCTTTCTTT.

V and J are TRBV19 and TRBJ2-5; 10 nucleotides match TRBD2. This CDR3 region has 15 residues. The V segment lost 4 bases and the J segment 5 bases; nucleotides outside the gene matches: 7. Germline CDR1 LNHDA, CDR2 SQIVND (reference sequence). The CDR3 DNA reads as TGTGCCAGTAGTAGGAGCGGGAGGGCCTGGGAGACCCAGTACTTC. Translating gives CASSRSGRAWETQYF.

This clone occurred once. This chain connects TRBV7-9 to TRBJ2-2; TRBD1 matches 7 bases. Germline V gene sequence: CDR1 SEHNR, CDR2 FQNEAQ (reference sequence). V lost 2 bases to trimming and J lost 2 bases; unmatched junction nucleotides: 8. CDR3 length: 17 amino acids. Here the CDR3 DNA reads TGTGCCAGCAGCTTAAGGAGGACAGGAGGTAACACCGGGGAGCTGTTTTTT. Amino acid sequence: CASSLRRTGGNTGELFF.

The chain joins TRBV6-5 to TRBJ1-6; the D is unclear. V was pared by 5 bases and J by 14 bases, with 19 bases between. Germline-derived CDR1 and CDR2 are MNHEY and SVGAGI. The CDR3 spans 14 residues. CDR3 sequence: CASSPTPRTAALHF. The CDR3 DNA sequence: TGTGCCAGCAGTCCAACTCCGCGGACTGCTGCCCTCCACTTT.

The rearrangement links TRBV6-5 to TRBJ2-7, with 11 positions matching TRBD1. The CDR3 is 15 residues long. Germline loops: CDR1 MNHEY, CDR2 SVGAGI. The V and J ends lost 5 bases and 0 bases, in that order; junction bases with no gene match: 3. The CDR3 loop is CASSAGTGGSYEQYF. In nucleotides, the CDR3 is TGTGCCAGCAGTGCCGGGACAGGGGGCTCCTACGAGCAGTACTTC.

CDR3 loop: CASSDRGGIYEQYF. The DNA for the CDR3 is TGTGCCAGCAGTGATAGGGGGGGGATCTACGAGCAGTACTTC. The gene calls are TRBV6-5 and TRBJ2-7; possible D gene TRBD2, 7 bases. Trimming took off 5 bases at V and 3 bases at J, with 14 bases between the two ends. Per the germline V gene, CDR1 is MNHEY and CDR2 is SVGAGI. CDR3 length: 14 residues.

The CDR3 DNA reads TGCGCCAGCAGTGGGGCGGGAGGATTCTCTGGGGCCAACGTCCTGACTTTC. The encoded protein is CASSGAGGFSGANVLTF. J is TRBJ2-6 and V is TRBV10-2, with 8 bases matching TRBD2. V lost 4 bases, J lost 0 bases, and 5 bases stayed unmatched. In germline, CDR1 is WSHSY, CDR2 SAAADI. CDR3 length equals 17 residues.

This rearrangement joins TRBV7-8 to TRBJ2-7; 8 nucleotides line up with TRBD1. J gave up 3 bases and V 5 bases, and 9 bases lay outside the gene matches. Germline CDR1 reads SGHVS; CDR2 reads FQNEAQ. The CDR3 consists of 15 residues. The CDR3 reads CASSHRTGPVYEQYF. CDR3 DNA: TGTGCCAGCAGCCACCGGACAGGGCCCGTCTACGAGCAGTACTTC.

The rearrangement links TRBV7-2 to TRBJ2-5, with 8 positions matching TRBD2. The CDR3 totals 15 residues. With V trimmed by 0 bases and J by 4 bases, 4 bases remained unmatched. The germline gives CDR1 SGHTA, CDR2 FQGNSA. The CDR3 nucleotides are TGTGCCAGCAGCTTAGCAGCGGGAGTACGAGAGACCCAGTACTTC. It encodes CASSLAAGVRETQYF.

The gene calls are TRBV6-6 and TRBJ1-3, with TRBD1 identical over 7 bases. The CDR3 contains 15 residues. Trimming at V came to 6 bases and at J to 2 bases, leaving 7 bases not matched to a gene. Germline lookup yields CDR1 MNHNY and CDR2 SVGAGI (reference sequence). As DNA, the CDR3 is TGTGCCAGCAGCTCTACAGGGGAAACTGGAAACACCATATATTTT. Protein sequence: CASSSTGETGNTIYF.

The genes are TRBV10-3 and TRBJ2-2; D may correspond to TRBD1 or TRBD2 (5 bases each). This CDR3 comprises 14 residues. V was shortened by 5 bases and J by 11 bases, with 18 bases between the two germline ends. CDR1 and CDR2 (germline): ENHRY, SYGVKD. The CDR3 loop reads CAISPGTPLLELFF. As DNA, the CDR3 is TGTGCCATCAGTCCCGGGACCCCCCTGCTTGAGCTGTTTTTT.

V gene TRBV9 combines with J gene TRBJ2-1; D gene unclear. The CDR3 consists of 16 residues. Germline loops: CDR1 SGDLS, CDR2 YYNGEE. V lost 0 bases and J 0 bases, leaving 10 bases between the germline ends. The CDR3 protein is CASSVDSLGSYNEQFF. CDR3 in DNA: TGTGCCAGCAGCGTAGACTCCCTCGGCTCCTACAATGAGCAGTTCTTC. The full variable domain, with the rest looked up from reference TRBV9 and TRBJ2-1, is DSGVTQTPKHLITATGQRVTLRCSPRSGDLSVYWYQQSLDQGLQFLIQYYNGEERAKGNILERFSAQQFPDLHSELNLSSLELGDSALYFCASSVDSLGSYNEQFFGPGTRLTVL.

This chain uses TRBV27 with TRBJ2-1; maybe TRBD2 (6 bases). Trimming took off 4 bases at V and 0 bases at J, with 13 bases between the two ends. The CDR3 length is 16 residues. Germline CDR1 and CDR2: MNHEY and SMNVEV (reference sequence). CDR3 nucleotides: TGTGCCAGCAGTTCCACGGGACTCCGCTCCTACAATGAGCAGTTCTTC. It codes for CASSSTGLRSYNEQFF.

This chain connects TRBV6-1 to TRBJ2-3; possibly TRBD1 or TRBD2 for D (5 bases each). V gave up 3 bases and J gave up 0 bases, with 10 bases separating them. The CDR3 runs to 15 residues. The V gene's germline CDR1 is MNHNS and CDR2 SASEGT. CDR3 in amino acids: CASSEGRGSTDTQYF. CDR3 coding DNA: TGTGCCAGCAGTGAGGGCCGGGGCAGCACAGATACGCAGTATTTT.

The chain has TRBV9 and TRBJ2-2; a weak D match, TRBD2 (6 bases). The germline gives CDR1 SGDLS, CDR2 YYNGEE. This CDR3 is 16 amino acids long. V was trimmed by 4 bases and J by 0 bases, leaving 13 bases between them. CDR3 in amino acids: CASSMGVAANTGELFF. As DNA, the CDR3 is TGTGCCAGCAGCATGGGGGTAGCGGCGAACACCGGGGAGCTGTTTTTT.